One sample yielded the 13 T cell receptor beta chains listed below, sequenced in a study of radiotherapy plus CTLA-4 blockade in lung cancer. Measured with immunoSEQ multiplex PCR; TCRdb has only the in-frame clones, and not every one. This table has 56,000 or so clones, approximately 80% appearing once. This specimen was peripheral blood, taken from a patient treated with radiotherapy plus ipilimumab. The source is a human donor with non-small cell lung cancer who had a partial response to radiotherapy plus ipilimumab.

This sequence joins TRBV2 and TRBJ2-7; a weak D match, TRBD1 (5 bases). The V and J ends lost 6 bases and 0 bases respectively, with 15 bases between them. Germline V gives CDR1 SNHLY, CDR2 FYNNEI. This CDR3 has 15 residues. The CDR3 spells CASSLGRGSSYEQYF. CDR3 DNA sequence: TGTGCCAGCAGCCTAGGAAGGGGAAGCTCCTACGAGCAGTACTTC.

This chain uses TRBV7-2 with TRBJ2-5, with TRBD2 matching 12 bases. Per the germline V gene, CDR1 is SGHTA and CDR2 is FQGNSA. The CDR3 loop spans 18 amino acids. Trimming at V came to 5 bases and at J to 5 bases, leaving 15 bases not matched to a gene. DNA of the CDR3: TGTGCCAGCAGCGGAAAGACTAGCGGGGGTGCCCAAGTGGAGACCCAGTACTTC. Translated, it gives CASSGKTSGGAQVETQYF.

The rearrangement uses TRBV30 and TRBJ2-7; 10 nucleotides agree with TRBD1. In germline, CDR1 is GTSNPN, CDR2 SVGIG (reference sequence). The V gene end was trimmed by 2 bases and the J gene end by 5 bases; junction bases not matched to a gene: 9. The CDR3 is 15 residues long. CDR3 DNA: TGTGCCTGGAGTTACTTTCGACAGGGGGCCGACGAGCAGTACTTC. As protein: CAWSYFRQGADEQYF. Full variable domain (outside the CDR3, taken from reference TRBV30 and TRBJ2-7): SQTIHQWPATLVQPVGSPLSLECTVEGTSNPNLYWYRQAAGRGLQLLFYSVGIGQISSEVPQNLSASRPQDRQFILSSKKLLLSDSGFYLCAWSYFRQGADEQYFGPGTRLTVT.

The CDR3 DNA is TGCGCCAGCAGCATCGGACAGGGTAAAGATGAAAAACTGTTTTTT. Amino acids: CASSIGQGKDEKLFF. The V gene is TRBV5-1, the J gene TRBJ1-4; 8 nucleotides match TRBD1. Germline trimming cut 4 bases from V and 6 bases from J; bases unmatched to any gene: 8. The CDR3 is made up of 15 amino acids. CDR1 and CDR2 from the germline V gene are SGHRS and YFSETQ.

This chain joins TRBV15 and TRBJ1-2; a possible D gene is TRBD1 (5 bases). The CDR3 has 15 residues. Germline assignment: CDR1 LNHNV and CDR2 YYDKDF (reference sequence). V was shortened by 1 base and J by 4 bases, with 13 bases between the two germline ends. The CDR3 spells CATSRADGGIYGYTF. CDR3 bases: TGTGCCACCAGCAGAGCGGACGGGGGTATCTATGGCTACACCTTC.

This chain links TRBV28 with TRBJ2-3; tentatively, D is TRBD1 (6 bases). V was trimmed by 2 bases and J by 1 base, leaving 13 bases between them. CDR3 length equals 16 residues. Germline V gene data show CDR1 as MDHEN and CDR2 as SYDVKM. The CDR3: CASSLGKGGGTDTQYF. The CDR3 nucleotides are TGTGCCAGCAGTTTAGGTAAAGGGGGAGGCACAGATACGCAGTATTTT. Full variable domain (remainder filled in from reference TRBV28 and TRBJ2-3): DVKVTQSSRYLVKRTGEKVFLECVQDMDHENMFWYRQDPGLGLRLIYFSYDVKMKEKGDIPEGYSVSREKKERFSLILESASTNQTSMYLCASSLGKGGGTDTQYFGPGTRLTVL.

The CDR3 spells CASSVTEPNEKLFF. Here the CDR3 DNA reads TGTGCCAGCAGCGTGACAGAACCTAATGAAAAACTGTTTTTT. This chain links TRBV5-4 with TRBJ1-4, with D possibly matching TRBD1 (5 bases). Germline values: CDR1 SGHNT, CDR2 YYREEE (reference sequence). CDR3 size: 14 residues. Trimming removed 4 bases from V and 3 bases from J, with 10 bases in between.

The V gene is TRBV11-3, the J gene TRBJ2-7; D remains unclear. Germline CDR1 and CDR2: SGHNT and YENEEA. The CDR3 is 14 residues long. The V and J ends lost 2 bases and 0 bases respectively, with 8 bases between them. The CDR3 sequence is CASSLNAGSYEQYF. The CDR3 DNA reads TGTGCCAGCAGCTTAAACGCCGGCTCCTACGAGCAGTACTTC.

The V and J genes are TRBV10-3 and TRBJ1-1, with a tentative D call TRBD1 (6 bases). Between the trimmed V and J ends, which lost 6 bases and 3 bases, there was a span of 17 bases. The CDR3 is 15 residues long. CDR1 and CDR2 from the germline V gene are ENHRY and SYGVKD. The CDR3: CAISPNEGGYTEAFF. The CDR3 region has the DNA TGTGCCATCAGCCCGAACGAGGGGGGGTACACTGAAGCTTTCTTT.

The gene calls are TRBV15 and TRBJ2-3; 10 bases fit TRBD2. The CDR3 consists of 18 residues. V was pared by 0 bases and J by 2 bases, with 8 bases of the junction left unmatched. Germline values: CDR1 LNHNV, CDR2 YYDKDF (reference sequence). The CDR3 spells CATSRDLLAGGDTDTQYF. The CDR3 nucleotides read TGTGCCACCAGCAGAGATCTTTTAGCGGGGGGCGACACAGATACGCAGTATTTT. The complete variable domain, with remaining parts taken from reference TRBV15 and TRBJ2-3, reads DAMVIQNPRYQVTQFGKPVTLSCSQTLNHNVMYWYQQKSSQAPKLLFHYYDKDFNNEADTPDNFQSRRPNTSFCFLDIRSPGLGDTAMYLCATSRDLLAGGDTDTQYFGPGTRLTVL.

The chain joins TRBV10-3 to TRBJ2-5, with 13 nucleotides matching TRBD2. The junction had 8 bases not matched to a gene; V was cut back by 0 bases and J by 4 bases. Per the germline V gene, CDR1 is ENHRY and CDR2 is SYGVKD. The CDR3 length is 18 residues. CDR3 sequence (DNA): TGTGCCATCAGTGAGTCGAGAACTAGCGGGGGGGCTCGAGAGACCCAGTACTTC. Its protein is CAISESRTSGGARETQYF.

This clone came up a few times. The chain employs TRBV5-1 and TRBJ2-1; 14 nucleotides match TRBD2. V lost 2 bases, J lost 3 bases, and 4 bases stayed unmatched. Germline CDR1 and CDR2: SGHRS and YFSETQ. This CDR3 region has 17 residues. The CDR3 spells CASSLGTSGGFYNEQFF. DNA for the CDR3: TGCGCCAGCAGCTTAGGGACTAGCGGGGGCTTCTACAATGAGCAGTTCTTC.

The chain links TRBV5-1 to TRBJ1-2; TRBD1 matches at 7 bases. Trimming at V came to 3 bases and at J to 0 bases, leaving 5 bases not matched to a gene. CDR3 length equals 15 residues. CDR1 is SGHRS and CDR2 is YFSETQ in the germline V gene. The CDR3 DNA follows: TGCGCCAGCAGCTACCTTGGGACAGCTAACTATGGCTACACCTTC. Protein product: CASSYLGTANYGYTF.